Below are 32 T cell receptor beta chains sequenced from a single sample in a study of radiotherapy plus CTLA-4 blockade in lung cancer. The protocol was immunoSEQ multiplex PCR, while the TCRdb copy is restricted to in-frame clones and leaves out a portion. The table has some 48,000 clones, 80% to 90% seen once. The source material was peripheral blood, sampled from a patient treated with radiotherapy plus ipilimumab. All receptors derive from a human donor with non-small cell lung cancer that progressed on radiotherapy plus ipilimumab. Some clones in this sample may be carry-over from other donors' samples.

The chain recombines TRBV29-1 with TRBJ2-1, with TRBD2 as a possible D gene (5 bases). The germline CDR1 and CDR2 sequences are SQVTM and ANQGSEA. Trimming removed 6 bases from V and 8 bases from J, with 11 bases in between. This CDR3 contains 11 residues. The CDR3 DNA sequence: TGCAGCGTCTCCAGCGGCCATGAGCAGTTCTTC. Protein product: CSVSSGHEQFF.

The chain joins TRBV9 to TRBJ2-5, with 11 positions matching TRBD2. The CDR3 is 20 amino acids. Germline V gives CDR1 SGDLS, CDR2 YYNGEE. The V and J ends lost 3 bases and 0 bases, in that order; junction bases with no gene match: 16. CDR3 in DNA: TGTGCCAGCAGCGACCCCAGAGGTCTAGCGGGAGGCTCAAACCAAGAGACCCAGTACTTC. It is translated as CASSDPRGLAGGSNQETQYF.

V is TRBV7-3 and J is TRBJ2-3, with D possibly being TRBD2 (5 bases). Germline V gene sequence: CDR1 SGHTA, CDR2 FQGTGA. This CDR3 contains 13 residues. Trimming left V 4 bases short and J 10 bases short, with 15 bases between. In nucleotides, the CDR3 is TGTGCCAGCAGCTGGGTGTCGGCTAGCTCGCAGTATTTT. Protein product: CASSWVSASSQYF. Based on the CDR3 plus reference TRBV7-3 and TRBJ2-3, the full variable domain is GAGVSQTPSNKVTEKGKYVELRCDPISGHTALYWYRQSLGQGPEFLIYFQGTGAADDSGLPNDRFFAVRPEGSVSTLKIQRTERGDSAVYLCASSWVSASSQYFGPGTRLTVL.

This clone was found a few times. This chain joins TRBV4-1 and TRBJ1-6, with 7 positions matching TRBD1. Germline CDR1 reads MGHRA; CDR2 reads YSYEKL. The J segment lost 0 bases and the V segment lost 3 bases, leaving 5 bases of the junction unmatched. The CDR3 contains 17 residues. CDR3 in amino acids: CASSQTGISSYNSPLHF. CDR3 in DNA: TGCGCCAGCAGCCAGACAGGGATTAGCTCCTATAATTCACCCCTCCACTTT.

The gene calls are TRBV29-1 and TRBJ2-7, with D uncertain. Germline CDR1 reads SQVTM; CDR2 reads ANQGSEA. This CDR3 contains 14 residues. V gave up 4 bases and J gave up 2 bases, with 15 bases separating them. The CDR3 is CSVARQPLTYEQYF. The CDR3, as DNA: TGCAGCGTTGCGAGGCAGCCGCTGACCTACGAGCAGTACTTC.

The chain combines TRBV27 with TRBJ2-7; TRBD1 agrees at 7 bases. Germline CDR1 and CDR2: MNHEY and SMNVEV (reference sequence). The V segment lost 3 bases and the J segment 2 bases; nucleotides outside the gene matches: 13. The CDR3 is 17 amino acids. CDR3 sequence: CASSFAISPTGTYEQYF. The CDR3 bases are TGTGCCAGCAGTTTCGCCATTTCGCCGACAGGGACCTACGAGCAGTACTTC.

V usage is TRBV27 and J usage is TRBJ1-2; 7 nucleotides agree with TRBD1. V dropped 3 bases and J dropped 0; count of bases not matched to a gene: 7. This CDR3 is built from 16 residues. In germline, CDR1 is MNHEY, CDR2 SMNVEV (reference sequence). As DNA, the CDR3 is TGTGCCAGCAGTTTTTGGGCAGGGGGAGCTAACTATGGCTACACCTTC. Residues: CASSFWAGGANYGYTF.

The chain is built from TRBV28 and TRBJ1-1; 8 bases match TRBD1. Germline V gives CDR1 MDHEN, CDR2 SYDVKM. The trim removed 3 bases at V and 9 bases at J, leaving 6 bases unmatched. This CDR3 contains 13 residues. In DNA, the CDR3 is TGTGCCAGCAGTTTCGACAGGGGAAGTCAAGCTTTCTTT. Translating gives CASSFDRGSQAFF.

This clone occurred a few times. The CDR3: CASSRMSGQGEGYTF. DNA of the CDR3: TGTGCCAGCAGCCGGATGTCAGGACAGGGTGAGGGCTACACCTTC. The rearrangement uses TRBV5-6 and TRBJ1-2, with 8 bases lining up with TRBD1. J gave up 8 bases and V 4 bases, and 13 bases lay outside the gene matches. This CDR3 is built from 15 residues. Germline CDR1 SGHDT, CDR2 YYEEEE.

V is TRBV7-2 and J is TRBJ1-2, with D maybe TRBD1 (6 bases). The germline V and J ends were trimmed by 6 bases and 4 bases, with 12 bases remaining between them. Looked up from germline, CDR1 is SGHTA and CDR2 is FQGNSA. This CDR3 is 13 amino acids long. The CDR3 here is CASSRGGLYGYTF. The CDR3 DNA follows: TGTGCCAGCAGTCGCGGGGGGCTCTATGGCTACACCTTC.

This clone was found a few times. The chain carries TRBV2 and TRBJ2-7, with D unresolved. Germline loops: CDR1 SNHLY, CDR2 FYNNEI. V lost 4 bases and J lost 2, with 9 bases in between. The CDR3 spans 13 residues. The CDR3 spells CASSVAVAYEQYF. The CDR3 coding sequence is TGTGCCAGCAGTGTCGCGGTCGCCTACGAGCAGTACTTC.

The chain combines TRBV6-1 with TRBJ1-4, with D possibly matching TRBD1 (5 bases). V gave up 10 bases and J gave up 4 bases, with 13 bases separating them. The CDR3 has 13 residues. Germline CDR1 is MNHNS and CDR2 is SASEGT. DNA for the CDR3: TGTGCCACAGCCTGGGGCCTTAATGAAAAACTGTTTTTT. Amino acid sequence: CATAWGLNEKLFF.

V is TRBV5-1 and J is TRBJ2-1; weak D call: TRBD2 (6 bases). CDR1 and CDR2 from the germline V gene are SGHRS and YFSETQ. The CDR3 totals 14 residues. Trimming cost V 7 bases and J 5 bases, with 16 bases left between them. The CDR3 nucleotides read TGCGCCAGCTATAGCGGCTCGGGCCACAATGAGCAGTTCTTC. As protein: CASYSGSGHNEQFF.

The rearrangement joins TRBV14 to TRBJ2-7, with 8 positions matching TRBD2. Germline CDR1 and CDR2: SGHDN and FVKESK. This CDR3 has 19 residues. V shed 0 bases and J 3 bases; nucleotides not matched to a gene: 16. CDR3 DNA sequence: TGTGCCAGCAGCCAAGAGTTGAGTGTGGGAGCGGGAGAATTCTACGAGCAGTACTTC. Translating gives CASSQELSVGAGEFYEQYF.

This clone occurred a few times. The chain joins TRBV10-1 to TRBJ1-1, with D hard to call. Looked up from germline, CDR1 is WNHNN and CDR2 is SYGVQD (reference sequence). V lost 5 bases and J 1 base, leaving 8 bases between the germline ends. The CDR3 covers 13 residues. The CDR3 nucleotides read TGCGCCAGCAGTTCCACAGCGAACACTGAAGCTTTCTTT. Translating it yields CASSSTANTEAFF.

This clone was found a few times. The chain recombines TRBV5-1 with TRBJ2-6; D remains ambiguous. The CDR3 contains 15 residues. Germline CDR1 SGHRS, CDR2 YFSETQ. Trimming stripped 0 bases from V and 6 bases from J, with 10 bases between. DNA of the CDR3: TGCGCCAGCAGCTTGGCGCCAGGTGAGGCCAACGTCCTGACTTTC. Residues: CASSLAPGEANVLTF.

The chain couples TRBV11-1 to TRBJ2-5, with D perhaps matching TRBD2 (5 bases). CDR3 size: 13 residues. Germline CDR1 reads SGHAT; CDR2 reads FQDESV (reference sequence). The ends were cut back, 5 bases at V and 11 bases at J, with 18 bases in the middle. Here the CDR3 DNA reads TGTGCCAGCAGCCGCGGACGTTCCGGGGAGCAGTACTTC. Translated: CASSRGRSGEQYF.

V is TRBV6-1 and J is TRBJ2-5; the D gene is possibly TRBD1 (5 bases). The DNA matches TRBJ2-7 better at its end, which makes the J call doubtful. CDR1 and CDR2 (germline): MNHNS, SASEGT. This CDR3 is built from 13 residues. For the CDR3, the DNA is TGTGCCAGCAGTGTGGGCAGGGCCTACGAGCAGTACTTC. Translation: CASSVGRAYEQYF.

The V gene is TRBV6-4, the J gene TRBJ2-1; 11 bases fit TRBD2. This CDR3 has 15 residues. Trimming took 3 bases from V and 7 from J; bases not matched to a gene: 5. Germline CDR1 MRHNA, CDR2 SNTAGT. The CDR3 DNA reads TGTGCCAGCAGTGAACTAGCGGGAGAGGGTAATGAGCAGTTCTTC. Translation: CASSELAGEGNEQFF.

This chain connects TRBV5-8 to TRBJ2-3, with 7 bases lining up with TRBD2. This CDR3 spans 11 amino acids. Germline CDR1 reads SGHTS; CDR2 reads YDEGEE. Trimming at V came to 4 bases and at J to 14 bases, leaving 7 bases not matched to a gene. The CDR3: CASSQGLVGYF. The CDR3 DNA sequence: TGTGCCAGCAGCCAAGGACTAGTAGGGTATTTT. The whole variable domain, filled in from reference TRBV5-8 and TRBJ2-3, reads EAGVTQSPTHLIKTRGQQATLRCSPISGHTSVYWYQQALGLGLQFLLWYDEGEERNRGNFPPRFSGRQFPNYSSELNVNALELEDSALYLCASSQGLVGYFGPGTRLTVL.

This clone was detected a few times. The V gene is TRBV15, the J gene TRBJ1-1; 10 bases agree with TRBD1. The CDR3 sequence is 15 residues long. V shed 1 base, J shed 5 bases, and the junction held 4 bases outside the gene matches. Germline V gives CDR1 LNHNV, CDR2 YYDKDF (reference sequence). CDR3 sequence reads: CATSRGGQGSTEAFF. CDR3 nucleotide sequence: TGTGCCACCAGCAGAGGGGGACAGGGGAGTACTGAAGCTTTCTTT.

This clone was seen just once. The chain carries TRBV4-2 and TRBJ2-7, with 7 bases aligning to TRBD1. Germline lookup yields CDR1 LGHNA and CDR2 YNFKEQ. The CDR3 sequence is 15 residues long. V shed 0 bases and J 2 bases; nucleotides not matched to a gene: 4. The CDR3 DNA reads TGTGCCAGCAGCCAAGAGGTGACAGGGACCTACGAGCAGTACTTC. Translated, it gives CASSQEVTGTYEQYF.

This rearrangement joins TRBV7-2 to TRBJ2-1; perhaps TRBD2 as D (6 bases). The CDR3 contains 13 residues. Germline V gene lookup returns CDR1 SGHTA and CDR2 FQGNSA. Trimming stripped 6 bases from V and 6 bases from J, with 12 bases between. CDR3 region: CASSGTLVNEQFF. CDR3 coding DNA: TGTGCCAGCAGTGGGACTCTCGTCAATGAGCAGTTCTTC.

CDR3 nucleotide sequence: TGTGCCAGCTCACCTGATCGACTAGCGGGAGGCCTCAGCCAGTTCTTC. Residues: CASSPDRLAGGLSQFF. This rearrangement joins TRBV18 to TRBJ2-1, with TRBD2 matching over 13 bases. There are 16 residues in the CDR3. Germline CDR1 reads KGHSH; CDR2 reads LQKENI. J gave up 13 bases and V 3 bases, and 12 bases lay outside the gene matches.

This clone appeared once. The chain carries TRBV7-2 and TRBJ2-2; TRBD1 might be the D (5 bases). The germline V gene has CDR1 SGHTA and CDR2 FQGNSA. Trimming cost V 2 bases and J 2 bases, with 18 bases left between them. This CDR3 region has 18 residues. The CDR3 bases are TGTGCCAGCAGCTTATCCTCAGGGCCCCTTCTCAACACCGGGGAGCTGTTTTTT. Translated, it gives CASSLSSGPLLNTGELFF. Full variable domain (remainder filled in from reference TRBV7-2 and TRBJ2-2): GAGVSQSPSNKVTEKGKDVELRCDPISGHTALYWYRQSLGQGLEFLIYFQGNSAPDKSGLPSDRFSAERTGGSVSTLTIQRTQQEDSAVYLCASSLSSGPLLNTGELFFGEGSRLTVL.

This chain uses TRBV2 with TRBJ2-6, with D possibly TRBD1 on 6 matching bases. This CDR3 has 14 residues. Germline CDR1 SNHLY, CDR2 FYNNEI. V gave up 6 bases and J gave up 2 bases, with 8 bases separating them. The CDR3 bases are TGTGCCAGCAGGAACAGGGCTGGGGCCAACGTCCTGACTTTC. This translates into CASRNRAGANVLTF.

Only one count was recorded for this clone. This sequence joins TRBV15 and TRBJ2-7; TRBD1 agrees at 7 bases. The CDR3 has 14 amino acids. Germline V gene lookup returns CDR1 LNHNV and CDR2 YYDKDF (reference sequence). V shed 2 bases, J shed 5 bases, and the junction held 6 bases outside the gene matches. CDR3 nucleotide sequence: TGTGCCACCAGCAGATCCCGGGACAGTAACGAGCAGTACTTC. It specifies CATSRSRDSNEQYF.

V usage is TRBV6-1 and J usage is TRBJ1-6; no clear D gene. CDR3 size: 15 residues. V was cut by 9 bases and J by 5 bases, with 17 bases left in between. Germline-derived CDR1 and CDR2 are MNHNS and SASEGT. The CDR3 nucleotides are TGTGCCAGTCGGACCCGGACCGGGAATAATTCACCCCTCCACTTT. It codes for CASRTRTGNNSPLHF.

DNA of the CDR3: TGTGCCAGTAGGCCGGGACTAGCGACTACCGGGGAGCTGTTTTTT. Translating it yields CASRPGLATTGELFF. The chain links TRBV19 to TRBJ2-2, with 10 bases that match TRBD2. Germline CDR1 LNHDA, CDR2 SQIVND (reference sequence). This CDR3 comprises 15 residues. V was clipped by 6 bases and J by 5 bases; unmatched bases: 6.

V gene TRBV10-2 combines with J gene TRBJ1-5; no definite D call. The CDR3 covers 13 residues. Per germline, CDR1 WSHSY and CDR2 SAAADI. V was shortened by 3 bases and J by 9 bases, with 12 bases between the two germline ends. This CDR3 is CASSDGHRGPQHF. CDR3 in DNA: TGCGCCAGCAGTGATGGCCACCGGGGGCCCCAGCATTTT.

V is TRBV5-1 and J is TRBJ1-2, with 7 bases matching TRBD1. Losses at the gene ends were 4 bases for V and 1 base for J; bases not matched to a gene: 10. In germline, CDR1 is SGHRS, CDR2 YFSETQ. The CDR3 sequence is 16 residues long. The CDR3 region is CASSAVRQGDNYGYTF. In DNA, the CDR3 is TGCGCCAGCAGCGCCGTCAGACAGGGCGATAACTATGGCTACACCTTC.

The V and J genes are TRBV19 and TRBJ1-2; 7 nucleotides agree with TRBD1. Trimming at V came to 8 bases and at J to 6 bases, leaving 15 bases not matched to a gene. CDR1 LNHDA and CDR2 SQIVND come from the germline V gene (reference sequence). The length of the CDR3 is 15 residues. Here the CDR3 reads CASLREGAQMHGYTF. CDR3 nucleotide sequence: TGTGCCAGTCTTAGAGAGGGGGCCCAGATGCATGGCTACACCTTC.